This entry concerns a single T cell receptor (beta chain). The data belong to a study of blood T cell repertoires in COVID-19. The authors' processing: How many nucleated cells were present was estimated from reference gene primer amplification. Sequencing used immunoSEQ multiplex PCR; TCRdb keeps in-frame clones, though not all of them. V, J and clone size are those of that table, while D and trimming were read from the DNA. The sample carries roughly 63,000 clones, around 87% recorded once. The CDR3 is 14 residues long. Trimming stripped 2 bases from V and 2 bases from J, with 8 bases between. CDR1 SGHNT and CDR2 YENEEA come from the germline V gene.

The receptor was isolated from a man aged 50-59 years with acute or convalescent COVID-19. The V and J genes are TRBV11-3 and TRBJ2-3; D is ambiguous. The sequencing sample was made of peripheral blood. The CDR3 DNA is TGTGCCAGCAGCTTACGACTTACCACAGATACGCAGTATTTT. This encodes CASSLRLTTDTQYF.